Reported below is one TCR beta chain. Its antigen remains unknown. The entry originates in a study of T cell clones after liver transplantation. About the research overall: Samples came from ITN030ST, which attempted immunosuppression withdrawal within 2 years of liver transplantation. Three of the eight recipients were HCV-positive; the rest had non-autoimmune, non-viral transplant indications. TCRbeta sequencing after a pre-transplant mixed lymphocyte reaction identified graft-donor-reactive clones, later tracked in post-transplant blood. Study findings and constraints: Circulating graft-donor-reactive CD4 TCRbeta sequences fell significantly post-transplant in most of the 8 subjects.

Only in-frame clones appear in the TCRdb table, and some are missing; sequencing was by immunoSEQ multiplex PCR. The table lists roughly 20,000 clones, 90% to 95% of them singletons, with around 25% in the top ten. The sequencing here drew on CD8+ T cells from blood, taken approximately 25 months after liver transplant. This clonotype was obtained from a human patient who received a liver transplant. Some T cells may originate from the graft donor.

This CDR3 is CASSSFRGSYEQYF. CDR3 in DNA: TGTGCCAGCAGCTCATTCAGGGGGTCCTACGAGCAGTACTTC. The chain couples TRBV28 to TRBJ2-7; 7 bases are shared with TRBD1. The germline V gene has CDR1 MDHEN and CDR2 SYDVKM. With V trimmed by 6 bases and J by 1 base, 6 bases remained unmatched. The CDR3 is 14 residues long.